This T cell receptor (beta chain) was recorded in a study of CD8 T cells in ankylosing spondylitis. Findings and limits, study-wide: What seemed typical of ankylosing spondylitis blood was a TCR beta motif built from several highly homologous variants. Reactive arthritis synovial fluid and blood previously showed some of these motif variants.

The authors made TCR beta libraries by quantitative 5'-RACE with molecular barcodes. TCRdb reprocessed the 5' RACE reads via MiXCR and lists one record per CDR3 protein. The sample holds roughly 220,000 distinct CDR3 sequences, roughly 10% seen once. This clonotype was seen at least ten times. Its specificity is not known. The CDR3 extends over 15 amino acids. CDR1 and CDR2 (germline): SGHRS, YFSETQ. J gave up 8 bases and V 1 base, and 11 bases lay outside the gene matches. Input material: blood, either unsorted or a sorted T cell fraction (not recorded which). V gene TRBV5-1 combines with J gene TRBJ1-2; TRBD1 matches 7 bases. This TCR was recovered from a male donor with ankylosing spondylitis or in good health (not recorded which). The CDR3 DNA sequence: TGCGCCAGCAGCTTGCGACAGGGTAGGGCTGACGGCTACACCTTC. Translating it yields CASSLRQGRADGYTF.